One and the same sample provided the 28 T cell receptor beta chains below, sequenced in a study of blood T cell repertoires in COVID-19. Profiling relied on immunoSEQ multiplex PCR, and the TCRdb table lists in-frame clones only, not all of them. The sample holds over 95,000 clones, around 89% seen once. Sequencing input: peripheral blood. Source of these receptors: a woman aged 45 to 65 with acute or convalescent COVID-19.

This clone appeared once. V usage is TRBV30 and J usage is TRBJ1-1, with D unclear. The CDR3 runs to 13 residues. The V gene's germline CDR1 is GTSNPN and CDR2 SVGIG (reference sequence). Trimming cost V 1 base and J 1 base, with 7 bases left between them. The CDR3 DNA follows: TGTGCCTGGAGTGATCGGGGGAACACTGAAGCTTTCTTT. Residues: CAWSDRGNTEAFF.

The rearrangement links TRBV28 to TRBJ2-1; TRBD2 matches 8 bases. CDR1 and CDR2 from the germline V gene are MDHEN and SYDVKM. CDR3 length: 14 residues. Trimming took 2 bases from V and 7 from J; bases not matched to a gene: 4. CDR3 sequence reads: CASSLPSGRNEQFF. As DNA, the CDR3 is TGTGCCAGCAGTTTACCCAGCGGGAGAAATGAGCAGTTCTTC.

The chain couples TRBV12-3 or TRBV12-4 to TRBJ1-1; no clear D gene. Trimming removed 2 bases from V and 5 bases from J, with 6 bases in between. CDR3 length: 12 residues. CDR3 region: CASSLRRTEAFF. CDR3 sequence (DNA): TGTGCCAGCAGTTTAAGGCGGACTGAAGCTTTCTTT.

The CDR3 protein is CASSLAGRGVNEKLFF. CDR3 DNA: TGTGCCAGCAGCTTAGCAGGCAGGGGTGTTAATGAAAAACTGTTTTTT. The V and J genes are TRBV7-2 and TRBJ1-4; TRBD1 might be the D (6 bases). This CDR3 comprises 16 residues. Germline V gene data show CDR1 as SGHTA and CDR2 as FQGNSA. V was clipped by 0 bases and J by 4 bases, with 12 bases between them.

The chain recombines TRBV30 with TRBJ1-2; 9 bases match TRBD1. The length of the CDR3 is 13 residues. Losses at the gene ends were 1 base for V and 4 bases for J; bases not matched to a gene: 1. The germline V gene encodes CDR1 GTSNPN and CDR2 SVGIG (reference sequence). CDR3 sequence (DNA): TGTGCCTGGAGTGCGGACAGGGGCTATGGCTACACCTTC. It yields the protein CAWSADRGYGYTF.

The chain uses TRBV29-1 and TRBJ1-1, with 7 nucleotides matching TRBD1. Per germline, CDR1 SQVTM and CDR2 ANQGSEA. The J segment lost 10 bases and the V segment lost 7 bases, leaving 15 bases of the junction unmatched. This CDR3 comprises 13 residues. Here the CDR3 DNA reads TGCAGCGCGTCACCCCAGGGGGATCTTATAGCTTTCTTT. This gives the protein CSASPQGDLIAFF.

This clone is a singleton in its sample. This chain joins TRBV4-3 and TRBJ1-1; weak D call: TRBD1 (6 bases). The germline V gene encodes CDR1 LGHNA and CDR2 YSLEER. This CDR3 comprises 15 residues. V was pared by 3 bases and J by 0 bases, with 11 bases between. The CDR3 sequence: CASSQDRGMNTEAFF. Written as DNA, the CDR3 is TGCGCCAGCAGCCAGGACAGAGGCATGAACACTGAAGCTTTCTTT.

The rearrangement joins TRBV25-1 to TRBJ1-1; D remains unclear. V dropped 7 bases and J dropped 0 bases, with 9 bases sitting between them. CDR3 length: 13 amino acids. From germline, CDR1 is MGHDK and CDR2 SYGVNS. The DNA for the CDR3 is TGTGCCAGCAAAGGAGAGATGAACACTGAAGCTTTCTTT. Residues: CASKGEMNTEAFF.

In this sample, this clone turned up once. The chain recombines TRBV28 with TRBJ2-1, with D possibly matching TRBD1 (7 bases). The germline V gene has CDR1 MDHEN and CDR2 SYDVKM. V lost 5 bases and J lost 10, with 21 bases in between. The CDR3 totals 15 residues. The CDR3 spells CASSQGGARVREQFF. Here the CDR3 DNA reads TGTGCCAGCAGTCAGGGGGGCGCGCGTGTCCGAGAGCAGTTCTTC.

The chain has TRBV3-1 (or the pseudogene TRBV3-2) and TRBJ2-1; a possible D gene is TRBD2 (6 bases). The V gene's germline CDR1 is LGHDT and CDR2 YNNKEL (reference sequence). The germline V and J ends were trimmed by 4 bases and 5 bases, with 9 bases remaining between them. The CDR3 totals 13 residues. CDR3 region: CASSLWGDNEQFF. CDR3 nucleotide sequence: TGTGCCAGCAGCCTATGGGGGGACAATGAGCAGTTCTTC.

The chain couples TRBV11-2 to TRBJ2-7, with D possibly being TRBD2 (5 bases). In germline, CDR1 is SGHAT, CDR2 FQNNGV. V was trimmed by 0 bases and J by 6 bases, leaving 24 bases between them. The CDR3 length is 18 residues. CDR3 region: CASSLDLGPSFRSCEQYF. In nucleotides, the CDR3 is TGTGCCAGCAGCTTAGATTTGGGTCCTAGCTTCCGTTCTTGCGAGCAGTACTTC.

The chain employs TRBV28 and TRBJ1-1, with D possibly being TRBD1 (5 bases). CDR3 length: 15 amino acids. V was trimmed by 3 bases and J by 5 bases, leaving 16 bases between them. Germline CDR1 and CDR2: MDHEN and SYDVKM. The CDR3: CASSFDPGLGTEAFF. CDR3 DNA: TGTGCCAGCAGTTTTGATCCAGGGCTTGGGACTGAAGCTTTCTTT.

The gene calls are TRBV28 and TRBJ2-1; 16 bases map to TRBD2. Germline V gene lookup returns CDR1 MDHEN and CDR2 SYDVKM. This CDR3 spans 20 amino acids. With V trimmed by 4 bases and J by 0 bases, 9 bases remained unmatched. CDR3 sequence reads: CASSSIGTSGRESSYNEQFF. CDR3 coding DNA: TGTGCCAGCAGTTCCATCGGGACTAGCGGGAGGGAGAGCTCCTACAATGAGCAGTTCTTC.

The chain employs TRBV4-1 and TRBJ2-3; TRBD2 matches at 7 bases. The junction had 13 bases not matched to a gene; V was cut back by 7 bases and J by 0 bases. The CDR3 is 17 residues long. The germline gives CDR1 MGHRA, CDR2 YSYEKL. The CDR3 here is CASTLAAHLGSTDTQYF. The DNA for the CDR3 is TGCGCCAGCACCCTAGCGGCCCACCTAGGAAGCACAGATACGCAGTATTTT.

CDR3 sequence reads: CASSEAQDRSYNEQFF. DNA of the CDR3: TGTGCCAGCAGTGAAGCACAGGACAGATCTTACAATGAGCAGTTCTTC. The chain combines TRBV2 with TRBJ2-1; the D gene is possibly TRBD1 (6 bases). CDR3 length: 16 amino acids. Germline V gene lookup returns CDR1 SNHLY and CDR2 FYNNEI. The ends were cut back, 0 bases at V and 4 bases at J, with 13 bases in the middle.

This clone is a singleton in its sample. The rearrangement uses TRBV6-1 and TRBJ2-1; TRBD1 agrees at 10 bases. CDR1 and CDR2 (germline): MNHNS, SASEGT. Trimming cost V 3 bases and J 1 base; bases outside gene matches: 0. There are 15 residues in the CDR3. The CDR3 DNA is TGTGCCAGCAGTGAGGGACAGGGGTCCTACAATGAGCAGTTCTTC. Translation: CASSEGQGSYNEQFF.

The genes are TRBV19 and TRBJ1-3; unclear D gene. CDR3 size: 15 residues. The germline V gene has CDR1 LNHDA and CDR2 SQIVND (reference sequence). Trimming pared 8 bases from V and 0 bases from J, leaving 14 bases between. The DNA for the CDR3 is TGTGCCAGTTGGAGAAGGCAGATCTCTGGAAACACCATATATTTT. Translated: CASWRRQISGNTIYF.

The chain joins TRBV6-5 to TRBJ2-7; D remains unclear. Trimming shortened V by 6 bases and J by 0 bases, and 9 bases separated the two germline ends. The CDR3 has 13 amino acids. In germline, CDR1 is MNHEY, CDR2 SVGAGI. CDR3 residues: CASRLGSSYEQYF. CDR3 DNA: TGTGCCAGCAGGCTTGGTAGCTCCTACGAGCAGTACTTC.

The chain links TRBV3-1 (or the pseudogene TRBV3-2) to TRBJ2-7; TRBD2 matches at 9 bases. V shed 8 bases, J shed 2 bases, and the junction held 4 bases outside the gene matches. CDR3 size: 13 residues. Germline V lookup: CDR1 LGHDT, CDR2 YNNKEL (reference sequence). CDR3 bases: TGTGCCAGCCGGCTAGCGGGAACCTACGAGCAGTACTTC. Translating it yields CASRLAGTYEQYF.

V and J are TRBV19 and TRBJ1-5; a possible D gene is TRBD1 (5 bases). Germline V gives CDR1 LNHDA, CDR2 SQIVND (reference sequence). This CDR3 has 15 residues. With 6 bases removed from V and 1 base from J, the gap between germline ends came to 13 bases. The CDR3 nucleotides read TGTGCCAGTAGCCGGGGGGTATTGAGCAATCAGCCCCAGCATTTT. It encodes CASSRGVLSNQPQHF. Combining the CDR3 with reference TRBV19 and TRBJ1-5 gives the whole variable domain DGGITQSPKYLFRKEGQNVTLSCEQNLNHDAMYWYRQDPGQGLRLIYYSQIVNDFQKGDIAEGYSVSREKKESFPLTVTSAQKNPTAFYLCASSRGVLSNQPQHFGDGTRLSIL.

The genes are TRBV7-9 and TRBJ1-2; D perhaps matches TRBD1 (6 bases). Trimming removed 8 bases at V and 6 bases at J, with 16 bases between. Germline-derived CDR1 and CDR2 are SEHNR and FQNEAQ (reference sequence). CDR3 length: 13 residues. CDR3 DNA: TGTGCCAGCGGTAAAGGGGGGGAAAATGGCTACACCTTC. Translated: CASGKGGENGYTF.

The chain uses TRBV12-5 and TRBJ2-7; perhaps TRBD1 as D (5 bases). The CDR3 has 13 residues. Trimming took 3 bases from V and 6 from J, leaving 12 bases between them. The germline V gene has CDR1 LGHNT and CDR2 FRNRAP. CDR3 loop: CASGFGRVGEQYF. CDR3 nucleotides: TGTGCTAGTGGTTTCGGCAGGGTCGGCGAGCAGTACTTC.

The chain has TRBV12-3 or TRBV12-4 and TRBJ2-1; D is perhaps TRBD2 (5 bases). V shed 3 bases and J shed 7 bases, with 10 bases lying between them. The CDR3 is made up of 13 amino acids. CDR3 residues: CASSFFSVNEQFF. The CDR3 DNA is TGTGCCAGCAGTTTCTTTAGCGTGAATGAGCAGTTCTTC.

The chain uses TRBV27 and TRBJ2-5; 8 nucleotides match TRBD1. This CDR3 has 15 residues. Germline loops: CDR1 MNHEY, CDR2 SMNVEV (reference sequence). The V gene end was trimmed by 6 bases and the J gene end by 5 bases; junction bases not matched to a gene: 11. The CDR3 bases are TGTGCCAGCAGAGATTCGGACAGGGCGAGGGAGACCCAGTACTTC. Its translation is CASRDSDRARETQYF.

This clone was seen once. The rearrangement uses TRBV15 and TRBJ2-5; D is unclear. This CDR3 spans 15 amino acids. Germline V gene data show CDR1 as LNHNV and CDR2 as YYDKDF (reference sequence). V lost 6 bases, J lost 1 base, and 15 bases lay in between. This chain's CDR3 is CATSRSPSGQETQYF. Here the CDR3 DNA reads TGTGCCACCAGTCGGAGCCCGTCGGGCCAAGAGACCCAGTACTTC.

DNA of the CDR3: TGTGCCAGTTGCAGGGAACGTAATGAAAAACTGTTTTTT. Protein product: CASCRERNEKLFF. The chain employs TRBV12-3 or TRBV12-4 and TRBJ1-4; the D gene is possibly TRBD1 (5 bases). V was trimmed by 9 bases and J by 4 bases, leaving 12 bases between them. The CDR3 is 13 amino acids.

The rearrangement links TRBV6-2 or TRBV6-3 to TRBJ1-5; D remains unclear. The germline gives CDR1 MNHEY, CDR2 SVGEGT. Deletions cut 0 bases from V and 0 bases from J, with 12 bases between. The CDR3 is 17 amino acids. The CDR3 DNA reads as TGTGCCAGCAGTTACTCACCCAGTTACTATAGCAATCAGCCCCAGCATTTT. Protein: CASSYSPSYYSNQPQHF.

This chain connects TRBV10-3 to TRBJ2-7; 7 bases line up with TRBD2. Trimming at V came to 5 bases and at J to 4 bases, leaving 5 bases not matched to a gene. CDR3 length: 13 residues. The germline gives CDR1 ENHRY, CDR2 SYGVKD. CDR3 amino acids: CAISYERDYEQYF. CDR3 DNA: TGTGCCATCAGTTACGAGCGGGATTACGAGCAGTACTTC.